This T cell receptor beta chain emerged from a study of CXCR3-negative and CXCR3-positive naive CD8 T cells. Study-wide findings and caveats: Most assays were run on fresh PBMCs (CXCR3 expression partially decreased after cryopreservation). TRBV-TRBJ usage matched between naive CXCR3-negative and CXCR3-positive cells but not between memory cells. Researchers report that CXCR3-positive naive cells carry more hydrophobic TRB CDR3s than CXCR3-negative naive cells.

The CDR3 spans 12 residues. Germline values: CDR1 DFQATT, CDR2 SNEGSKA (reference sequence). UMI-tagged TRB cDNA libraries were built via 5' RACE. TCRdb re-analyzed the 5' RACE reads; it lists each CDR3 protein once, without DNA. The listing records 46,000 or so distinct CDR3 sequences. Of note for this clonotype: Its antigen is unknown.

Sorts performed in triplicate captured 300,000 or so cells each from every CD8+ T cell subset. The chain has TRBV20-1 and TRBJ2-1. The sequenced material came from naive CXCR3- CD8+ T cells from blood. Subset in this sample: CD45RO-CCR7+CD27+CD95- naive CD8+ T cells lacking CXCR3 (TNR3-). The sequence came from a human donor in good health. Some clones in this sample may be carry-over from other donors' samples. The CDR3 loop is CSARETHTEQFF.